This T cell receptor beta chain was recovered during a study of control samples from healthy donors and cancer patients. The protocol was immunoSEQ multiplex PCR, while the TCRdb copy is restricted to in-frame clones and leaves out a portion. The sample yields roughly 130,000 clones, around nine tenths seen once. Germline CDR1 reads GTSNPN; CDR2 reads SVGIG (reference sequence). With 5 bases removed from V and 2 bases from J, the gap between germline ends came to 18 bases. The CDR3 consists of 15 residues. The chain has TRBV30 and TRBJ2-5; D is uncertain. The receptor comes from a man aged 18-30 years in good health. The specimen sequenced was blood. The CDR3 sequence is CAWVVKSGYQETQYF. As DNA, the CDR3 is TGTGCCTGGGTTGTAAAATCAGGTTATCAAGAGACCCAGTACTTC.